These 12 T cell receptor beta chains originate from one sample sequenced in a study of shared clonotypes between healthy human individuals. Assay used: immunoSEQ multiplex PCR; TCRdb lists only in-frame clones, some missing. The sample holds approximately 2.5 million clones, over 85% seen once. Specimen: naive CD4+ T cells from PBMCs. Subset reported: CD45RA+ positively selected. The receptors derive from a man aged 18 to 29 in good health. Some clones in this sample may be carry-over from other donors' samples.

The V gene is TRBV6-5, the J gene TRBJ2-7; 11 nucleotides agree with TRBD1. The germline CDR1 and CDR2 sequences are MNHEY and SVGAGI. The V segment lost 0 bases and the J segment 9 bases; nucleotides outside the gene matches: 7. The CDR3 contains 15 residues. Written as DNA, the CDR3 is TGTGCCAGCAGTTACTCGAAAAGGACAGGGGGCTCGCAGTACTTC. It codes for CASSYSKRTGGSQYF.

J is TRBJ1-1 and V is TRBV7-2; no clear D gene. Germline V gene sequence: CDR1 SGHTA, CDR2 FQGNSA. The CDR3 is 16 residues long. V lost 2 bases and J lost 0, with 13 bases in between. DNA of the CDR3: TGTGCCAGCAGCTTATGGGGTTGGTTAATGAACACTGAAGCTTTCTTT. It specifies CASSLWGWLMNTEAFF.

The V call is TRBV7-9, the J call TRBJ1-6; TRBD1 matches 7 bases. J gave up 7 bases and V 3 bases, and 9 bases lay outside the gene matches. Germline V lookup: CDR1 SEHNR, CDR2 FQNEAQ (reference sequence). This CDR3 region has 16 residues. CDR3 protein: CASSFPRQGRNSPLHF. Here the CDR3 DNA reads TGTGCCAGCAGCTTCCCTCGACAGGGCCGGAATTCACCCCTCCACTTT.

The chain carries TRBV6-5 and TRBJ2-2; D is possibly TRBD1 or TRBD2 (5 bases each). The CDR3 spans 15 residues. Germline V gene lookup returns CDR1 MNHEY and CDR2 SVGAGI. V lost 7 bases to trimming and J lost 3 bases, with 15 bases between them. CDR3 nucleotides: TGTGCCAGCACGGGGCGTACGATGGACACCGGGGAGCTGTTTTTT. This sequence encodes CASTGRTMDTGELFF.

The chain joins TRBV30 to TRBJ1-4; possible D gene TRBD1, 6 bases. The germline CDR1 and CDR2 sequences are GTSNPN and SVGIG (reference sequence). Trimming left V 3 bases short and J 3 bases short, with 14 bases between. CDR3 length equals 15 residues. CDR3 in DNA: TGTGCCTGGAGCGGAGGGGGTCTGGCTAATGAAAAACTGTTTTTT. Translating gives CAWSGGGLANEKLFF.

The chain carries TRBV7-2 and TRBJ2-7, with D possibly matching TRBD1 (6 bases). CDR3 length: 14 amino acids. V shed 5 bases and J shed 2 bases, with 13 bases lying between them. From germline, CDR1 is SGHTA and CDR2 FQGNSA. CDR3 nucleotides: TGTGCCAGCAGCCCAGGAGACAGGACCTACGAGCAGTACTTC. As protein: CASSPGDRTYEQYF.

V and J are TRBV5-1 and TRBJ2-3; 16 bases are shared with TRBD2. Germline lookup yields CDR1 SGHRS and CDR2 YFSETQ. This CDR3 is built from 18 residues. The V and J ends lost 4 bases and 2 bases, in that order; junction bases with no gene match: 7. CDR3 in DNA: TGCGCCAGCAGCCCGGCGGGACTAGCGGGAGGGTTCACAGATACGCAGTATTTT. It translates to CASSPAGLAGGFTDTQYF.

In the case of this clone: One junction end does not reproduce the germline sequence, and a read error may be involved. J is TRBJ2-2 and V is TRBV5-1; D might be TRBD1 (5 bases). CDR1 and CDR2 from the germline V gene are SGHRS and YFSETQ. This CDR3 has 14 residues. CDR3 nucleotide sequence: TGCGCCAGCAGCTTGGCAGGGAACATCGGGGAGCTGTTTTTT. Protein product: CASSLAGNIGELFF.

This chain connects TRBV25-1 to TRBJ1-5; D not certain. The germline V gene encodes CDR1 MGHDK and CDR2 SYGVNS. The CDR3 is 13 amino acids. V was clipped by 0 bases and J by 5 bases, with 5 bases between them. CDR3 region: CASSEYQDQPQHF. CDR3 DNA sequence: TGTGCCAGCAGTGAATATCAGGATCAGCCCCAGCATTTT. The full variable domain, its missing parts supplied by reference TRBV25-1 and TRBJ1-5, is EADIYQTPRYLVIGTGKKITLECSQTMGHDKMYWYQQDPGMELHLIHYSYGVNSTEKGDLSSESTVSRIRTEHFPLTLESARPSHTSQYLCASSEYQDQPQHFGDGTRLSIL.

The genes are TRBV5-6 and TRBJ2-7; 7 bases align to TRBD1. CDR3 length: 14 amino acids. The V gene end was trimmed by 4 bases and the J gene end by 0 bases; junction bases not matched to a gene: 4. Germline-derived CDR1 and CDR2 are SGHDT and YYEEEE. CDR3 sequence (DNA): TGTGCCAGCAGCGCGGACAGGATCTCCTACGAGCAGTACTTC. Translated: CASSADRISYEQYF.

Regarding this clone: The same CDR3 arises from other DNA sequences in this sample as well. The CDR3 coding sequence is TGTGCCAGCAGTTTAGGGGTGAACACTGAAGCTTTCTTT. This translates into CASSLGVNTEAFF. The chain employs TRBV6-6 and TRBJ1-1; D is possibly TRBD1 (5 bases). CDR1 is MNHNY, CDR2 SVGAGI, per germline (reference sequence). V was pared by 4 bases and J by 0 bases, with 6 bases between. This CDR3 region has 13 residues.

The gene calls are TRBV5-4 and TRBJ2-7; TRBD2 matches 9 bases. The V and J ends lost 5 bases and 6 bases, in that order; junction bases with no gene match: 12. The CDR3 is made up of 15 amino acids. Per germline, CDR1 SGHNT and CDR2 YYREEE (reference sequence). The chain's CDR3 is CASSLSAGGKGEQYF. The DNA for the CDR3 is TGTGCCAGCAGTTTGTCGGCGGGAGGGAAAGGCGAGCAGTACTTC.